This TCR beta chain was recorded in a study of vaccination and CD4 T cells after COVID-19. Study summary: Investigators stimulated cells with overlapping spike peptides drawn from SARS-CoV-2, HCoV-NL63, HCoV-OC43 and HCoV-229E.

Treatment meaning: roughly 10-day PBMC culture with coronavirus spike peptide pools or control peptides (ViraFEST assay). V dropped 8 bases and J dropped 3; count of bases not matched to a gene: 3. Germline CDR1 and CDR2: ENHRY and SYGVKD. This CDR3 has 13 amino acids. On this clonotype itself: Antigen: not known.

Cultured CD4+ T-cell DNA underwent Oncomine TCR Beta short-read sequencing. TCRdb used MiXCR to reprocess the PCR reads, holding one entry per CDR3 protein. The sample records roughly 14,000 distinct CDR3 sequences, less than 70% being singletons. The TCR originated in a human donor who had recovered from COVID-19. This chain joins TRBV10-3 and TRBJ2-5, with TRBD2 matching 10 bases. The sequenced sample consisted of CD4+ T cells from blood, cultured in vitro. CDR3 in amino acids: CAIGTSEEETQYF. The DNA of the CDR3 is TGTGCCATCGGGACTAGCGAAGAAGAGACCCAGTACTTC.